Listed below are T cell receptor beta chains from one sample, sequenced in a study of T cell changes during pregnancy in multiple sclerosis. Using immunoSEQ multiplex PCR, the repertoire was profiled, and TCRdb retains in-frame clones only, with some absent. The sample includes tens of thousands of clones, around 85% of them seen just once. The specimen was CD4+ T cells from peripheral blood mononuclear cells, collected in the third trimester of pregnancy. Source of these receptors: a female donor with multiple sclerosis, enrolled in a pregnancy study. CDR3s include the opening cysteine and the closing phenylalanine or tryptophan. Fields, in order: clone size, J gene, D gene, V gene, CDR3 protein, CDR3 DNA. The D gene is left open where the match is weak. Clone size, where shown, is once, few, many, or a class for clones that have expanded.

once	TRBJ2-1	TRBD2	TRBV2	CASRAGTSGKSYNEQFF	TGTGCCAGCAGAGCAGGGACTAGCGGGAAATCTTACAATGAGCAGTTCTTC
once	TRBJ1-4	TRBD1	TRBV6-5	CASSYSGQGREKLFF	TGTGCCAGCAGTTACTCGGGACAGGGGAGAGAAAAACTGTTTTTT
NA	TRBJ2-5	NA	TRBV5-4	CASNIYRAGEETQYF	TGTGCCAGCAACATTTATCGCGCGGGTGAAGAGACCCAGTACTTC
NA	TRBJ2-3	TRBD2	TRBV7-2	CASTSGGARGGSTDTQYF	TGTGCCAGCACCTCCGGGGGGGCTAGGGGGGGCTCAACAGATACGCAGTATTTT
NA	TRBJ1-2	NA	TRBV7-8	CASTPSGDGFRGYTF	TGTGCCAGCACCCCGTCGGGGGATGGTTTTCGTGGCTACACCTTC
NA	TRBJ1-1	NA	TRBV28	CASTPGWAEAFF	TGTGCCAGCACGCCAGGGTGGGCTGAAGCTTTCTTT
NA	TRBJ2-7	NA	TRBV18	CASSPSGHTYEQYF	TGTGCCAGCTCACCGTCAGGACATACCTACGAGCAGTACTTC
NA	TRBJ1-1	TRBD1	TRBV11-2	CASSWGNRGNTEAFF	TGTGCCAGCAGCTGGGGAAACAGGGGGAACACTGAAGCTTTCTTT
NA	TRBJ2-1	TRBD2	TRBV27	CASSLSQSGSGYNEQFF	TGTGCCAGCAGTTTATCCCAGAGCGGGAGTGGCTACAATGAGCAGTTCTTC
NA	TRBJ1-2	NA	TRBV18	CASSPEVGYGYTF	TGTGCCAGCTCACCAGAGGTGGGCTATGGCTACACCTTC
once	TRBJ1-3	NA	TRBV4-3	CASSQGLKTATTSGNTIYF	TGCGCCAGCAGCCAAGGCTTGAAGACAGCTACTACCTCTGGAAACACCATATATTTT
NA	TRBJ1-3	TRBD1	TRBV7-2	CASSGQGGNTIYF	TGTGCCAGCAGCGGACAGGGGGGAAACACCATATATTTT
once	TRBJ2-3	NA	TRBV6-1	CASSEWAGRGTDTQYF	TGTGCCAGCAGTGAATGGGCGGGGCGGGGCACAGATACGCAGTATTTT
NA	TRBJ1-5	NA	TRBV5-1	CASSFSGDDQPQHF	TGCGCCAGCAGCTTTTCGGGGGACGATCAGCCCCAGCATTTT
NA	TRBJ1-2	NA	TRBV14	CASSHGSNYGYTF	TGTGCCAGCAGCCATGGCTCTAACTATGGCTACACCTTC
NA	TRBJ2-5	NA	TRBV7-9	CASRLDYTQETQYF	TGTGCCAGCAGGCTGGACTACACGCAAGAGACCCAGTACTTC
NA	TRBJ1-2	NA	TRBV6-5	CASSLDGFPYGYTF	TGTGCCAGCAGTTTAGACGGGTTCCCCTATGGCTACACCTTC
NA	TRBJ1-1	TRBD1	TRBV15	CATLDRAPLNTEAFF	TGTGCCACTCTCGACAGGGCTCCCTTGAACACTGAAGCTTTCTTT
NA	TRBJ1-2	NA	TRBV19	CASSTQGQTYGYTF	TGTGCCAGTAGCACCCAAGGACAGACCTATGGCTACACCTTC
NA	TRBJ1-1	TRBD1	TRBV7-8	CASSYSEGATEAFF	TGTGCCAGCAGCTATTCGGAGGGGGCCACTGAAGCTTTCTTT
NA	TRBJ1-2	TRBD1	TRBV18	CASSPATGANYGYTF	TGTGCCAGCTCACCAGCGACAGGGGCTAACTATGGCTACACCTTC
NA	TRBJ1-5	NA	TRBV7-2	CASSPQFYSNQPQHF	TGTGCCAGCAGCCCCCAGTTTTATAGCAATCAGCCCCAGCATTTT
NA	TRBJ2-3	TRBD2	TRBV6-1	CASSGRTSRADTQYF	TGTGCCAGCAGTGGGAGGACTAGTCGGGCAGATACGCAGTATTTT
NA	TRBJ1-1	NA	TRBV27	CASSPLDFPRNTEAFF	TGTGCCAGCAGTCCACTCGATTTTCCTAGGAACACTGAAGCTTTCTTT
NA	TRBJ2-7	TRBD2	TRBV6-6	CASSYIGTSGTEQYF	TGTGCCAGCAGTTATATAGGGACTAGCGGGACGGAGCAGTACTTC
NA	TRBJ1-2	NA	TRBV7-2	CASSVYRANYGYTF	TGTGCCAGCAGCGTCTACAGGGCTAACTATGGCTACACCTTC
NA	TRBJ1-1	TRBD1	TRBV5-1	CASSLGQGGTEAFF	TGCGCCAGCAGCCTGGGACAGGGTGGCACTGAAGCTTTCTTT
NA	TRBJ1-2	NA	TRBV11-3	CASPYREGNYGYTF	TGTGCCAGCCCCTACCGGGAGGGCAACTATGGCTACACCTTC
NA	TRBJ1-6	NA	TRBV30	CAWSLYRRNSPLHF	TGTGCCTGGAGTTTGTACAGGCGGAATTCACCCCTCCACTTT
once	TRBJ2-1	NA	TRBV21-1	CASSKGGVAGGRGYNEQFF	TGTGCCAGCAGCAAAGGAGGGGTAGCGGGGGGGCGAGGGTACAATGAGCAGTTCTTC
NA	TRBJ1-2	TRBD1	TRBV10-3	CAISESKTGGGYTF	TGTGCCATCAGTGAATCGAAGACAGGGGGCGGCTACACCTTC
once	TRBJ1-1	NA	TRBV27	CASSFGIWPAGRQNTEAFF	TGTGCCAGCAGTTTTGGTATCTGGCCGGCAGGGAGGCAGAACACTGAAGCTTTCTTT
NA	TRBJ1-2	TRBD1	TRBV2	CASSEGQVRGYTF	TGTGCCAGCAGTGAGGGACAGGTCCGTGGCTACACCTTC
NA	TRBJ2-4	NA	TRBV18	CASSPRPGFSLAKNIQYF	TGTGCCAGCTCACCTCGGCCCGGGTTCTCCCTAGCCAAAAACATTCAGTACTTC
NA	TRBJ2-5	TRBD2	TRBV9	CASSAGLAGDRTQYF	TGTGCCAGCAGCGCCGGACTAGCGGGGGATCGGACCCAGTACTTC
NA	TRBJ2-1	NA	TRBV5-1	CASSFSTGTYNEQFF	TGCGCCAGCAGCTTTAGTACAGGGACCTACAATGAGCAGTTCTTC
NA	TRBJ2-7	TRBD1	TRBV7-9	CASSPDRGSYEQYF	TGTGCCAGCAGCCCCGACAGGGGGTCCTACGAGCAGTACTTC
NA	TRBJ2-3	TRBD2	TRBV5-6	CASSRVSGGGTDTQYF	TGTGCCAGCAGCCGGGTCAGCGGGGGTGGGACAGATACGCAGTATTTT
NA	TRBJ2-5	TRBD1	TRBV11-3	CASSRSDREETQYF	TGTGCCAGCAGCCGCTCGGACAGGGAAGAGACCCAGTACTTC
NA	TRBJ1-2	NA	TRBV6-5	CASRRGTSDGYTF	TGTGCCTCCCGGCGGGGGACATCTGATGGCTACACCTTC
NA	TRBJ2-1	NA	TRBV5-8	CASSLESEQFF	TGTGCCAGCAGCTTGGAGAGTGAGCAGTTCTTC
NA	TRBJ2-5	NA	TRBV11-1	CASSSGRWLTQYF	TGTGCCAGCAGCTCGGGTCGTTGGCTGACCCAGTACTTC
NA	TRBJ1-2	NA	TRBV19	CASSFIGRAGYTF	TGTGCCAGTAGTTTTATAGGGAGGGCTGGCTACACCTTC
few	TRBJ1-1	NA	TRBV5-1	CASSLAGMNTEAFF	TGCGCCAGCAGTCTGGCAGGGATGAACACTGAAGCTTTCTTT
NA	TRBJ2-1	TRBD2	TRBV7-8	CASSLARFRLAGGNEQFF	TGTGCCAGCAGCTTAGCGAGGTTCCGACTAGCGGGAGGCAATGAGCAGTTCTTC
once	TRBJ2-5	TRBD2	TRBV7-2	CASSRTSGVGETQYF	TGTGCCAGCAGCAGGACTAGCGGGGTCGGGGAGACCCAGTACTTC
NA	TRBJ2-7	TRBD1	TRBV11-3	CASSFGTGREQYF	TGTGCCAGCAGCTTTGGGACAGGGAGGGAGCAGTACTTC
once	TRBJ1-1	TRBD1	TRBV6-1	CASKTGTAGTEAFF	TGTGCCAGCAAAACCGGGACAGCGGGCACTGAAGCTTTCTTT
NA	TRBJ1-1	NA	TRBV6-5	CASSYPAAGDTEAFF	TGTGCCAGCAGTTACCCCGCGGCGGGGGACACTGAAGCTTTCTTT
NA	TRBJ2-1	TRBD2	TRBV7-3	CASSLASGVYNEQFF	TGTGCCAGCAGCTTAGCTAGCGGGGTGTACAATGAGCAGTTCTTC
once	TRBJ2-1	TRBD1	TRBV11-3	CASSSLDRGGNEQFF	TGTGCCAGCAGCTCCTTGGACAGGGGGGGGAATGAGCAGTTCTTC
once	TRBJ1-1	NA	TRBV11-2	CASSALRTPAEAFF	TGTGCCAGCAGCGCACTAAGGACTCCTGCAGAAGCTTTCTTT
NA	TRBJ1-1	NA	TRBV19	CASSIPGAPITEAFF	TGTGCCAGTAGTATACCAGGGGCCCCTATAACCGAAGCTTTCTTT
NA	TRBJ2-3	TRBD2	TRBV7-9	CASSATSGGARDTQYF	TGTGCCAGCAGCGCAACTAGCGGGGGGGCGCGGGATACGCAGTATTTT
NA	TRBJ2-7	TRBD2	TRBV11-2	CASSFRREGRNYEQYF	TGTGCCAGCAGCTTCCGGCGGGAGGGCAGGAACTACGAGCAGTACTTC